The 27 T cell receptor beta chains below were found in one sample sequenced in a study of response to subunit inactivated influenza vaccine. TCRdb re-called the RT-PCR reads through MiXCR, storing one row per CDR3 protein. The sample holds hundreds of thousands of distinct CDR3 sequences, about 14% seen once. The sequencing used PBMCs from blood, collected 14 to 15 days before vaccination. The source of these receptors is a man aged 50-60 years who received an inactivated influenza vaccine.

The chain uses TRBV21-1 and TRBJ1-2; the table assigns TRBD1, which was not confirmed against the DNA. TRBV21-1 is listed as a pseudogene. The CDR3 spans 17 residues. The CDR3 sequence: CASSKASRLKYNYGYTF. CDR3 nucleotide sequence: TGTGCCAGCAGCAAAGCGTCCCGACTCAAATATAACTATGGCTACACCTTC.

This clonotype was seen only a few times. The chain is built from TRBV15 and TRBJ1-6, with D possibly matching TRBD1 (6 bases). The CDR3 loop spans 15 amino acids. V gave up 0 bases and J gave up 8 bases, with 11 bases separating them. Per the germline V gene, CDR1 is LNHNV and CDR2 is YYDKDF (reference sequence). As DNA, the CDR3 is TGTGCCACCAGCAGAGATTATCAGGGGCATTCACCCCTCCACTTT. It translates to CATSRDYQGHSPLHF.

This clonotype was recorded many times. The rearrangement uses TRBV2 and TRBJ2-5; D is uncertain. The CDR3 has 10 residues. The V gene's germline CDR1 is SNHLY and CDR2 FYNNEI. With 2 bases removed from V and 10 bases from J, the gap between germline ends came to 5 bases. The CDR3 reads CASSEYVQYF. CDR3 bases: TGTGCCAGCAGTGAATATGTCCAGTACTTC.

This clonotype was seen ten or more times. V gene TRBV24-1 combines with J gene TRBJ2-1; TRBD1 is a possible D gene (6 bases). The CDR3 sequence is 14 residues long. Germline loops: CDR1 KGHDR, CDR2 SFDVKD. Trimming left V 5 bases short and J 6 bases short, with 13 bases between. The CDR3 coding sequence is TGTGCCACCAGTGGACCCGGCAGGGGCAATGAGCAGTTCTTC. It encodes CATSGPGRGNEQFF.

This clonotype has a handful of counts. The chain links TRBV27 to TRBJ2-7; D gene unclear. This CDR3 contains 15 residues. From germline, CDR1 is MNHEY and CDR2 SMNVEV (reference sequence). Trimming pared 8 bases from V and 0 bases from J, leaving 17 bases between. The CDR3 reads CASDFGSGRSYEQYF. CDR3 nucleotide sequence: TGTGCCAGCGATTTTGGTTCCGGCCGCTCCTACGAGCAGTACTTC.

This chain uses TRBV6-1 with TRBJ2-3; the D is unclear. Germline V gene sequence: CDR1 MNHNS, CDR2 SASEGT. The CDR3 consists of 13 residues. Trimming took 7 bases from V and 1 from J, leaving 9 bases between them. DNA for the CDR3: TGTGCCAGCACGCCTCGGGGCACAGATACGCAGTATTTT. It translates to CASTPRGTDTQYF.

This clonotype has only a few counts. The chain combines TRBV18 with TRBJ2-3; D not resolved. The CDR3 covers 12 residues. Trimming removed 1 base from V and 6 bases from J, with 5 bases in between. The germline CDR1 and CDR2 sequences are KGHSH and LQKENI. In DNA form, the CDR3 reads TGTGCCAGCTCACCACGAATGGATACGCAGTATTTT. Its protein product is CASSPRMDTQYF.

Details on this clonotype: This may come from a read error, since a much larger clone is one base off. The CDR3 DNA reads as TGTGGCAGCAGAACGGGGCCTCGCACTGAAGCTTTCTTT. Translation: CGSRTGPRTEAFF. This chain links TRBV6-1 with TRBJ1-1; maybe TRBD1 (5 bases). The CDR3 sequence is 13 residues long. CDR1 is MNHNS, CDR2 SASEGT, per germline.

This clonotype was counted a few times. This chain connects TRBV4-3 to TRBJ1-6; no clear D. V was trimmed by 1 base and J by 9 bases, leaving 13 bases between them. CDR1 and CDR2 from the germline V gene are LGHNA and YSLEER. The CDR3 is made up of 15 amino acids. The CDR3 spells CASSQGGVLGSPLHF. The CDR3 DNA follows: TGCGCCAGCAGCCAAGGGGGAGTTCTTGGTTCACCCCTCCACTTT.

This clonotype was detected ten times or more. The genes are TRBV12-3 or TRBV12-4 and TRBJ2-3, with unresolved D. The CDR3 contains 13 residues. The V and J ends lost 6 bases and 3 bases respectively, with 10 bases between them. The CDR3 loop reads CASSPAWTDTQYF. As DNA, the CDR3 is TGTGCCAGCAGCCCCGCGTGGACAGATACGCAGTATTTT.

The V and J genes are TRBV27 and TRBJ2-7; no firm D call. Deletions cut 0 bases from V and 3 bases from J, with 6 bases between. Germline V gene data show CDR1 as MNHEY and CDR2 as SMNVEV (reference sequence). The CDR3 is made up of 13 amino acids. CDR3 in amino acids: CASSLSTLYEQYF. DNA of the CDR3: TGTGCCAGCAGTTTATCGACCCTCTACGAGCAGTACTTC.

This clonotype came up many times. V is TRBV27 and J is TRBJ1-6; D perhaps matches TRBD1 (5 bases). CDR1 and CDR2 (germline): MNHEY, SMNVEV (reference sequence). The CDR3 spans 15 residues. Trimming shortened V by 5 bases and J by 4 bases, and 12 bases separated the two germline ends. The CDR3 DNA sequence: TGTGCCAGCAGTGCGGGACTGACTTATAATTCACCCCTCCACTTT. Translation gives CASSAGLTYNSPLHF.

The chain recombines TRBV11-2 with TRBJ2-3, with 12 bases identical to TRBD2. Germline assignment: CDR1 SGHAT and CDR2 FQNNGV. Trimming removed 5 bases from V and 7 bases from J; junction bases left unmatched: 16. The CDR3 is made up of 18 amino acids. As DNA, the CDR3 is TGTGCCAGCAGCGCCAAAGCTTGGGCGACTAGCGGGAGACATACGCAGTATTTT. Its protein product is CASSAKAWATSGRHTQYF.

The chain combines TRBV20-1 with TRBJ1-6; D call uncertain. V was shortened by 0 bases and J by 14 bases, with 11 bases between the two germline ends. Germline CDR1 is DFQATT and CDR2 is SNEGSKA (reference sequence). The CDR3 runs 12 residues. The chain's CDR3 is CSARERGTSLHF. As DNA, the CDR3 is TGCAGTGCTAGAGAGCGGGGTACGTCCCTCCACTTT.

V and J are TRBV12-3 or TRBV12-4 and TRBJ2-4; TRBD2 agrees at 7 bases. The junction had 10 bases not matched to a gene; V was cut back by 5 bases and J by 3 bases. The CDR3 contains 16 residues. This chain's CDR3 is CASSPSGREYKNIQYF. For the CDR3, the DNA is TGTGCCAGCAGTCCTTCGGGGCGGGAGTACAAAAACATTCAGTACTTC.

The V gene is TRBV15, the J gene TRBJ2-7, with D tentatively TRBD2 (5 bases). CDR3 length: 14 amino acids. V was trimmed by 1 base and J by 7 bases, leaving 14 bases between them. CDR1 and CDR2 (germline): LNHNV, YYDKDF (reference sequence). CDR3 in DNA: TGTGCCACCAGCAGAGTAGCAGCACGGAGGGAGCAGTACTTC. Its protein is CATSRVAARREQYF.

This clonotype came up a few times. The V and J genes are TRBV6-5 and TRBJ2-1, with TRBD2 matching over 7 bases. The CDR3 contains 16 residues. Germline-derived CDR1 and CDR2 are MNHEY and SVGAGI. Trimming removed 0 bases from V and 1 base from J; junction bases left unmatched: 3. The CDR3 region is CASSYSSGTSYNEQFF. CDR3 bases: TGTGCCAGCAGTTACTCGAGCGGGACGTCCTACAATGAGCAGTTCTTC.

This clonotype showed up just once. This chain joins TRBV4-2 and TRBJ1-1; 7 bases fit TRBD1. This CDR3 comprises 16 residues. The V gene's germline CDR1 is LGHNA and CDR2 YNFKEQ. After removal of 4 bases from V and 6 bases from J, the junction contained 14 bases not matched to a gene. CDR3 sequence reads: CASSPGTASRTAEAFF. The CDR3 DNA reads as TGTGCCAGCAGCCCGGGGACAGCTAGTAGAACAGCTGAAGCTTTCTTT.

The CDR3 protein is CASSYSQGAGSDIQYF. The CDR3 DNA reads as TGTGCCAGCAGTTACTCACAGGGCGCGGGGAGTGACATTCAGTACTTC. V gene TRBV6-5 combines with J gene TRBJ2-4; D tentatively fits TRBD1 or TRBD2 (6 bases each). The CDR3 is 16 amino acids. The V and J ends lost 0 bases and 8 bases respectively, with 17 bases between them. CDR1 MNHEY and CDR2 SVGAGI come from the germline V gene.

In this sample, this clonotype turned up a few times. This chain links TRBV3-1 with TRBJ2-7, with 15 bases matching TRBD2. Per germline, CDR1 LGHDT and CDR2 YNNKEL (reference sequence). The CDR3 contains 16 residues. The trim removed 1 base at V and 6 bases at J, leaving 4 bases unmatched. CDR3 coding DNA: TGTGCCAGCAGCCAAGCCCTGGGACTAGCGGGAGGCGAGCAGTACTTC. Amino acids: CASSQALGLAGGEQYF.

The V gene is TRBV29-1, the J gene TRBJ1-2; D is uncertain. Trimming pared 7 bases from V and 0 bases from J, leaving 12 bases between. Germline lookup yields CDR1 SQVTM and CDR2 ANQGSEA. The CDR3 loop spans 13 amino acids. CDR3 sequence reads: CSARHIANYGYTF. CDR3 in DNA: TGCAGCGCCAGACATATAGCTAACTATGGCTACACCTTC.

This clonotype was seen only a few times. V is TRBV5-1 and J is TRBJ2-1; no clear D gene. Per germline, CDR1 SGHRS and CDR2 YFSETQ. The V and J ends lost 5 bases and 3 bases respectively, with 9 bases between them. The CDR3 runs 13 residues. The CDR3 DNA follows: TGCGCCAGCAGGGCGGAAAACTACAATGAGCAGTTCTTC. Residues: CASRAENYNEQFF. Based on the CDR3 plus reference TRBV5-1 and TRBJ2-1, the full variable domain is KAGVTQTPRYLIKTRGQQVTLSCSPISGHRSVSWYQQTPGQGLQFLFEYFSETQRNKGNFPGRFSGRQFSNSRSEMNVSTLELGDSALYLCASRAENYNEQFFGPGTRLTVL.

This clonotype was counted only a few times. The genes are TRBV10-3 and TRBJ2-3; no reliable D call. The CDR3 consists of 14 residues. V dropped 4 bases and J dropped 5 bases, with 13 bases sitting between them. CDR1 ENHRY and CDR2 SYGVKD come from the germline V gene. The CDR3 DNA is TGTGCCATCAGTGTAAACCCTAACGGAGATACGCAGTATTTT. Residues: CAISVNPNGDTQYF.

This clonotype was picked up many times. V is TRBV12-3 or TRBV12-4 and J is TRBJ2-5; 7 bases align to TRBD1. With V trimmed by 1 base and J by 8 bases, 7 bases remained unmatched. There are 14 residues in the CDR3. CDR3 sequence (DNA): TGTGCCAGCAGTTTAGGGTCAGGGGGTATAACCCAGTACTTC. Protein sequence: CASSLGSGGITQYF.

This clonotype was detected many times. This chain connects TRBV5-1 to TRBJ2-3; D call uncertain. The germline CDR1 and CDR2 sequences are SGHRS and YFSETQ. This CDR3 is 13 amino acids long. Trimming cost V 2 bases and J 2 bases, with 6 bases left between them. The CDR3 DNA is TGCGCCAGCAGCTTAACCAACACAGATACGCAGTATTTT. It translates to CASSLTNTDTQYF.

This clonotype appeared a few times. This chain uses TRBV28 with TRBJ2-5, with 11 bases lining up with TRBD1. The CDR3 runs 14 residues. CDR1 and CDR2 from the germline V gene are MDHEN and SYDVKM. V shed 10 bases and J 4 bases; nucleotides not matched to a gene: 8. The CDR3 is CATRDRGGGETQYF. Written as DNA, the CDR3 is TGTGCCACCCGGGACAGGGGGGGGGGAGAGACCCAGTACTTC.

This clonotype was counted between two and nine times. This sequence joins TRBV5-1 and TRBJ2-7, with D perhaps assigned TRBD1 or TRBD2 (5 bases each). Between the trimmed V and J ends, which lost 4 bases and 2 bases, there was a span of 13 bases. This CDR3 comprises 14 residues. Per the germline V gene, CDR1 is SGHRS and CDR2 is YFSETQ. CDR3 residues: CASSRGTETYEQYF. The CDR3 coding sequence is TGCGCCAGCAGCCGAGGGACGGAAACCTACGAGCAGTACTTC.